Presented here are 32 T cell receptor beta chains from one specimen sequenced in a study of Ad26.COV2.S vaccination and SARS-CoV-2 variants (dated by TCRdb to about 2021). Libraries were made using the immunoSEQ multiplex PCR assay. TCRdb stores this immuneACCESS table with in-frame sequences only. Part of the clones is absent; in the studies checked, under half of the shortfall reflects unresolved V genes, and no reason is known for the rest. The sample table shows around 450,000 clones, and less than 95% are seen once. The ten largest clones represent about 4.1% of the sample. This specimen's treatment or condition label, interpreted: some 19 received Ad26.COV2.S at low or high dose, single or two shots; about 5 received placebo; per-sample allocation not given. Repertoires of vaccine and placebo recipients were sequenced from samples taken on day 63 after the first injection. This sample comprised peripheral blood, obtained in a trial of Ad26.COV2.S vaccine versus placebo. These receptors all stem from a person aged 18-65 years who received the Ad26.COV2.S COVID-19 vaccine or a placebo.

Written as DNA, the CDR3 is TGTGCCAGCAGTGAATTCCTAGCGGGCGGAGAGACCCAGTACTTC. As protein: CASSEFLAGGETQYF. This sequence joins TRBV2 and TRBJ2-5; 8 bases agree with TRBD2. The CDR3 extends over 15 amino acids. The junction had 6 bases not matched to a gene; V was cut back by 2 bases and J by 4 bases. The germline CDR1 and CDR2 sequences are SNHLY and FYNNEI. The complete variable domain, with remaining parts taken from reference TRBV2 and TRBJ2-5, reads EPEVTQTPSHQVTQMGQEVILRCVPISNHLYFYWYRQILGQKVEFLVSFYNNEISEKSEIFDDQFSVERPDGSNFTLKIRSTKLEDSAMYFCASSEFLAGGETQYFGPGTRLLVL.

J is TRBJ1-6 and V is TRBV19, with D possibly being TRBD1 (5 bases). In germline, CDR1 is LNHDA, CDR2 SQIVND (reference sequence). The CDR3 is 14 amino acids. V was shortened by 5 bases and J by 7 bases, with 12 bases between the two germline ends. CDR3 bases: TGTGCCAGTAGTGGCGGGGACGGAAATTCACCCCTCCACTTT. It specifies CASSGGDGNSPLHF.

CDR3 amino acids: CASSPLGWRSHNYGYTF. The CDR3 DNA reads as TGTGCCAGCAGTCCCCTGGGGTGGAGGTCGCACAACTATGGCTACACCTTC. The chain joins TRBV28 to TRBJ1-2; D unclear. The V end was cut by 5 bases, the J end by 2 bases, with 21 bases between. Germline V gives CDR1 MDHEN, CDR2 SYDVKM. This CDR3 is built from 17 residues.

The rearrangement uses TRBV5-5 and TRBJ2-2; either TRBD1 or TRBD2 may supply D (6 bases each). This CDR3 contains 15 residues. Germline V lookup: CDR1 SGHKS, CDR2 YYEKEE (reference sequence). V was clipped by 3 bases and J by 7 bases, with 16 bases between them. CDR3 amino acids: CASSSGAQTDGELFF. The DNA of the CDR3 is TGTGCCAGCAGCTCGGGGGCCCAAACAGACGGGGAGCTGTTTTTT.

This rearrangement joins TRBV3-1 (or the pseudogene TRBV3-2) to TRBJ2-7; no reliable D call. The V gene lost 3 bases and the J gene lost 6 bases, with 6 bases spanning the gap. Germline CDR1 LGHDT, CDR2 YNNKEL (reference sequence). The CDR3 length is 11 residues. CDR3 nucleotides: TGTGCCAGCAGCCACGAGAGCGAGCAGTACTTC. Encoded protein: CASSHESEQYF.

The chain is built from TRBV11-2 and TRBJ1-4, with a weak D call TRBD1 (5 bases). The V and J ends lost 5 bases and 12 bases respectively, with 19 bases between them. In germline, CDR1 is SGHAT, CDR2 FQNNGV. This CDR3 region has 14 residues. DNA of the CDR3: TGTGCCAGCAGCCAAAGGGCGGGGGGGGTGCAACTGTTTTTT. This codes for CASSQRAGGVQLFF.

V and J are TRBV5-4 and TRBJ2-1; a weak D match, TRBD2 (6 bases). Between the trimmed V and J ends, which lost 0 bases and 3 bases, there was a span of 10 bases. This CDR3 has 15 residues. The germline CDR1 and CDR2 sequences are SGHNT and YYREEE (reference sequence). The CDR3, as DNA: TGTGCCAGCAGCTTGGTGGTAGCGGACTACAATGAGCAGTTCTTC. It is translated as CASSLVVADYNEQFF. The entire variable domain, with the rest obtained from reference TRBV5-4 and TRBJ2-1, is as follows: ETGVTQSPTHLIKTRGQQVTLRCSSQSGHNTVSWYQQALGQGPQFIFQYYREEENGRGNFPPRFSGLQFPNYSSELNVNALELDDSALYLCASSLVVADYNEQFFGPGTRLTVL.

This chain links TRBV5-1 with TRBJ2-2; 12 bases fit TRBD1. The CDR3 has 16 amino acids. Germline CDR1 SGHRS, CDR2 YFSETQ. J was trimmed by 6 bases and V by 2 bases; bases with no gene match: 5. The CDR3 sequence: CASSLTGTGGPGELFF. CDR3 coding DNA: TGCGCCAGCAGCTTAACCGGGACAGGGGGCCCCGGGGAGCTGTTTTTT.

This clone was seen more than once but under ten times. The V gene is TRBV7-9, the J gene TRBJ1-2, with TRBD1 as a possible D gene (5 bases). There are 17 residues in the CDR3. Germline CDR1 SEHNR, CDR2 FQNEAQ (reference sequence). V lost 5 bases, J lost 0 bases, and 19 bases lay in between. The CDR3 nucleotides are TGTGCCAGCAGCCCGCGGGGGAAGGGAATCTCTAACTATGGCTACACCTTC. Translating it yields CASSPRGKGISNYGYTF.

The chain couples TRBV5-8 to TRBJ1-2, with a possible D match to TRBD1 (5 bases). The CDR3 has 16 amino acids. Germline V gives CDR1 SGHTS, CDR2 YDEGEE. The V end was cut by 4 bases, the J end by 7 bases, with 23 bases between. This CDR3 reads CASSPPDGGIGAGYTF. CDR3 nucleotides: TGTGCCAGCAGCCCTCCGGATGGGGGAATAGGGGCTGGCTACACCTTC.

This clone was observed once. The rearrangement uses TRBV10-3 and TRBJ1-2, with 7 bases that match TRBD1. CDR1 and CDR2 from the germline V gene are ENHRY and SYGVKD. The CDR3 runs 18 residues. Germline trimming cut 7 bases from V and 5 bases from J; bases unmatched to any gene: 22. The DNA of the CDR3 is TGTGCCATCAATTCCGGGACAGAGACGGCCCGGGGTTGGTATGGCTACACCTTC. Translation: CAINSGTETARGWYGYTF.

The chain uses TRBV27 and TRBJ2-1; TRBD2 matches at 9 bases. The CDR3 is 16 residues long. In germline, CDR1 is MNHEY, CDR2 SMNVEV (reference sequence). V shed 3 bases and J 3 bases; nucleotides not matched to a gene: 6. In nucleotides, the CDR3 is TGTGCCAGCAGTTTCTCAAGCGGGAGGCGCTACAATGAGCAGTTCTTC. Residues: CASSFSSGRRYNEQFF.

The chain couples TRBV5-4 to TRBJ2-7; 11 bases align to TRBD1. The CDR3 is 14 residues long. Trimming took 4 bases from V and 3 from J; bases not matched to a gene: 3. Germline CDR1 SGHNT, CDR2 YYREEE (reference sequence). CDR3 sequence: CASSPGTGGYEQYF. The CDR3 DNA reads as TGTGCCAGCAGCCCCGGGACAGGGGGCTACGAGCAGTACTTC. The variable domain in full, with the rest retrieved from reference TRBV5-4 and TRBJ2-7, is ETGVTQSPTHLIKTRGQQVTLRCSSQSGHNTVSWYQQALGQGPQFIFQYYREEENGRGNFPPRFSGLQFPNYSSELNVNALELDDSALYLCASSPGTGGYEQYFGPGTRLTVT.

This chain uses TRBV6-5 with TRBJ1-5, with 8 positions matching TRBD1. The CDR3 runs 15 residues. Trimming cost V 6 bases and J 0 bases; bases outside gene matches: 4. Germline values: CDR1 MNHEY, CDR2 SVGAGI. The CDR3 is CASRDRGYSNQPQHF. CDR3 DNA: TGTGCCAGCAGAGACAGGGGTTATAGCAATCAGCCCCAGCATTTT.

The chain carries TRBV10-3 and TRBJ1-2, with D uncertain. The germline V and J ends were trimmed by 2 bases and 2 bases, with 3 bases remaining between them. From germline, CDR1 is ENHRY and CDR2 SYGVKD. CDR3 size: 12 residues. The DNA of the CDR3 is TGTGCCATCAGTGAGGGGAACTATGGCTACACCTTC. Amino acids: CAISEGNYGYTF.

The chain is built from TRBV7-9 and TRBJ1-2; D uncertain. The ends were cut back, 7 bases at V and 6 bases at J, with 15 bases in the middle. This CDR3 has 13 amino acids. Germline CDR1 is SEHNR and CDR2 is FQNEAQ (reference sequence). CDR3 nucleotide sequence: TGTGCCAGCAACCCGAGGAGGGCGGATGGCTACACCTTC. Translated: CASNPRRADGYTF.

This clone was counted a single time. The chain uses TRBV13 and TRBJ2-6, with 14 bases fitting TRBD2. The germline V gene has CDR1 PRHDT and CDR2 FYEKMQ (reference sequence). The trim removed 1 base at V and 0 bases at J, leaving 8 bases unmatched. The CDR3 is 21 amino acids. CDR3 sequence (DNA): TGTGCCAGCAGCTTAGTTTGGGGACTAGCGGGAGTAGACTCTGGGGCCAACGTCCTGACTTTC. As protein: CASSLVWGLAGVDSGANVLTF. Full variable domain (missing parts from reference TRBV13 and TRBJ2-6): AAGVIQSPRHLIKEKRETATLKCYPIPRHDTVYWYQQGPGQDPQFLISFYEKMQSDKGSIPDRFSAQQFSDYHSELNMSSLELGDSALYFCASSLVWGLAGVDSGANVLTFGAGSRLTVL.

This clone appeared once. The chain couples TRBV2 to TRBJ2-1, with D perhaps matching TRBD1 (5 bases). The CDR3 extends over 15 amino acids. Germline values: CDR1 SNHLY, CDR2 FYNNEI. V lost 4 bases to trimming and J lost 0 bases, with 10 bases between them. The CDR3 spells CASSVDSSSYNEQFF. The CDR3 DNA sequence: TGTGCCAGCAGTGTAGACAGCAGCTCCTACAATGAGCAGTTCTTC. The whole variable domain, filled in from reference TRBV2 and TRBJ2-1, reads EPEVTQTPSHQVTQMGQEVILRCVPISNHLYFYWYRQILGQKVEFLVSFYNNEISEKSEIFDDQFSVERPDGSNFTLKIRSTKLEDSAMYFCASSVDSSSYNEQFFGPGTRLTVL.

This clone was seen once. This CDR3 reads CASSGTYYNEQFF. CDR3 bases: TGTGCCAGCAGCGGGACTTATTACAATGAGCAGTTCTTC. This chain joins TRBV9 and TRBJ2-1; tentatively, D is TRBD2 (5 bases). The CDR3 covers 13 residues. Trimming removed 3 bases at V and 4 bases at J, with 8 bases between. The germline V gene encodes CDR1 SGDLS and CDR2 YYNGEE.

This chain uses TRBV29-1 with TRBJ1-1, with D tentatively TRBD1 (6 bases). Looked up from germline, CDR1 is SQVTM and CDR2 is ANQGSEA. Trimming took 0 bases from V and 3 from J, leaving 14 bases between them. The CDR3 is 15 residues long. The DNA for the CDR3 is TGCAGCGTTGAAGATCTTGGGGGCTGGGACACTGAAGCTTTCTTT. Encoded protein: CSVEDLGGWDTEAFF.

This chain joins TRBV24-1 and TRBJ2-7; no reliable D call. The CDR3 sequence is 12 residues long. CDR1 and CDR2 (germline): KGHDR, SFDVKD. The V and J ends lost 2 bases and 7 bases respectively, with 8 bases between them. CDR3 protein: CATSDSSREQYF. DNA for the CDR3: TGTGCCACCAGTGATTCATCCAGGGAGCAGTACTTC.

The CDR3 sequence is CASSLGQGAGGNTIYF. CDR3 DNA sequence: TGCGCCAGCAGCTTGGGACAGGGGGCAGGTGGAAACACCATATATTTT. The chain recombines TRBV5-1 with TRBJ1-3; 10 bases fit TRBD1. CDR1 and CDR2 (germline): SGHRS, YFSETQ. The CDR3 length is 16 residues. Losses at the gene ends were 0 bases for V and 3 bases for J; bases not matched to a gene: 3. Looking up the rest from reference TRBV5-1 and TRBJ1-3 gives the full variable domain: KAGVTQTPRYLIKTRGQQVTLSCSPISGHRSVSWYQQTPGQGLQFLFEYFSETQRNKGNFPGRFSGRQFSNSRSEMNVSTLELGDSALYLCASSLGQGAGGNTIYFGEGSWLTVV.

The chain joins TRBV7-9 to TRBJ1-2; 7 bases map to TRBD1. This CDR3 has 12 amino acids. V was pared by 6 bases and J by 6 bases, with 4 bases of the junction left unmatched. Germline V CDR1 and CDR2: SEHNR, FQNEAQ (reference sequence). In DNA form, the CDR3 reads TGTGCCAGCAGGGCAACAGGGGATGGCTACACCTTC. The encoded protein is CASRATGDGYTF. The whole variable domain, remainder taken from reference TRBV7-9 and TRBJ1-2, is DTGVSQNPRHKITKRGQNVTFRCDPISEHNRLYWYRQTLGQGPEFLTYFQNEAQLEKSRLLSDRFSAERPKGSFSTLEIQRTEQGDSAMYLCASRATGDGYTFGSGTRLTVV.

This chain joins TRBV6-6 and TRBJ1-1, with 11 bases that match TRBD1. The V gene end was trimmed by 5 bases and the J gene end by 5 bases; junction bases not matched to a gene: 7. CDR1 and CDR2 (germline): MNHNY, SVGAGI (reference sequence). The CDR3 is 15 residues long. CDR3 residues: CASSRSGQGVTEAFF. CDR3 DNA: TGTGCCAGCAGTCGATCGGGACAGGGGGTAACTGAAGCTTTCTTT.

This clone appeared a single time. The CDR3 DNA sequence: TGTGCCAGCAGTGACTTTAGCGGGAGGGCAGGAGAAGAGACCCAGTACTTC. As protein: CASSDFSGRAGEETQYF. This chain connects TRBV25-1 to TRBJ2-5, with 11 positions matching TRBD2. Germline lookup yields CDR1 MGHDK and CDR2 SYGVNS. Trimming took 3 bases from V and 3 from J; bases not matched to a gene: 9. The CDR3 runs to 17 residues.

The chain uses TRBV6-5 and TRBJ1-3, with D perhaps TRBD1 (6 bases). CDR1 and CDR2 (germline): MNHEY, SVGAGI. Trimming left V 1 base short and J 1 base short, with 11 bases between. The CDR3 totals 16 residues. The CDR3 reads CASSYLEGGSGNTIYF. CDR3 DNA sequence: TGTGCCAGCAGTTACTTAGAAGGGGGTTCTGGAAACACCATATATTTT.

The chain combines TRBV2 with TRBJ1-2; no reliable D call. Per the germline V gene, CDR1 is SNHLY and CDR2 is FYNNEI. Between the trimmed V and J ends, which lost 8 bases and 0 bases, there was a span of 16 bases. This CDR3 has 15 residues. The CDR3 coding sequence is TGTGCCAGCCGGGCCCGCAATCCCTCTAACTATGGCTACACCTTC. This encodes CASRARNPSNYGYTF.

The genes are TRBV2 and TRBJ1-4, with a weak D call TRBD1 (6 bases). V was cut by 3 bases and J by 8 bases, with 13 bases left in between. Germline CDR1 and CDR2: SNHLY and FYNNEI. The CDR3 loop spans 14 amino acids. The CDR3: CASSEAGVGEKLFF. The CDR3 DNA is TGTGCCAGCAGTGAGGCAGGGGTGGGGGAAAAACTGTTTTTT. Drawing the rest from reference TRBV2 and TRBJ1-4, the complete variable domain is EPEVTQTPSHQVTQMGQEVILRCVPISNHLYFYWYRQILGQKVEFLVSFYNNEISEKSEIFDDQFSVERPDGSNFTLKIRSTKLEDSAMYFCASSEAGVGEKLFFGSGTQLSVL.

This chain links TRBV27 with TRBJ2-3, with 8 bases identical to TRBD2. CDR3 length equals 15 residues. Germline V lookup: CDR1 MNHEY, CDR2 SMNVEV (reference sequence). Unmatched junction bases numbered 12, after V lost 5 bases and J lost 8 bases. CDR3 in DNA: TGTGCCAGCAGTCTAACTAGCGGAGCTCCCGGTACGCAGTATTTT. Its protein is CASSLTSGAPGTQYF.

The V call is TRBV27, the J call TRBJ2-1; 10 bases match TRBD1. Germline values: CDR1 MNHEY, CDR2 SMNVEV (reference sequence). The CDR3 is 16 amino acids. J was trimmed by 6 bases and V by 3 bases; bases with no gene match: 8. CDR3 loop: CASSFGGQGRGNEQFF. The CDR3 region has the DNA TGTGCCAGCAGTTTTGGGGGACAGGGGCGCGGCAATGAGCAGTTCTTC.

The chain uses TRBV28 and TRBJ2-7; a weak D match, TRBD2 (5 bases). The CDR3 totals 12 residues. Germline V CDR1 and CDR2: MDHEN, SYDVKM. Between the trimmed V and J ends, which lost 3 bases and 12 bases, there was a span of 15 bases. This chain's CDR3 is CASSFEVGGAYF. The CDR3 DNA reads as TGTGCCAGCAGTTTTGAGGTTGGAGGCGCGTACTTC.

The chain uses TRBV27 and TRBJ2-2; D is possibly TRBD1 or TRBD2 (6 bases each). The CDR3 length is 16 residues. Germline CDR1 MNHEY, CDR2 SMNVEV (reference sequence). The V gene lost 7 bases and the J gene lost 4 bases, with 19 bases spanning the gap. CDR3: CASTLRLATGTGELFF. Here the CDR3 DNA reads TGTGCCAGCACATTGAGGCTAGCGACAGGCACCGGGGAGCTGTTTTTT.